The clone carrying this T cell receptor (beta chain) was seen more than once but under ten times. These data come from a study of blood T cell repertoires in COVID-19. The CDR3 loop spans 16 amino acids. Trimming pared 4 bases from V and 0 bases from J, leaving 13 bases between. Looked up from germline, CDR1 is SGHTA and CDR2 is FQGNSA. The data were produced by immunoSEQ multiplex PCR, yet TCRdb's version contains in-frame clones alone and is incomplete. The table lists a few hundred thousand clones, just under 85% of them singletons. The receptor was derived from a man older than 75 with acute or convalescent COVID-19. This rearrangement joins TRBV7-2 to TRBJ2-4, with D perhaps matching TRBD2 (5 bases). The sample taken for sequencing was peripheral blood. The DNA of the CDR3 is TGTGCCAGCAGCTACAGCGGAGTCCTAGCCAAAAACATTCAGTACTTC. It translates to CASSYSGVLAKNIQYF.